This T cell receptor (beta chain) comes out of a study of cytomegalovirus exposure and HLA in healthy donors. General observations from the study: TCR association rates varied by HLA locus in a later analysis, with DRB1 highest and HLA-C lowest. A missense variant in DCLRE1C was later tied to TCR beta V- and J-gene trimming. Rarity held for most TCR sequences, but there were some public TCRs that occurred in many donors. Indistinguishable V segments such as TRBV6-2 and TRBV6-3 were excluded.

The PCR used 60 Vbeta and 13 Jbeta primers. Here immunoSEQ multiplex PCR was the method, and the copy in TCRdb shows in-frame clones only, minus some. This table has around 150,000 clones, around 86% appearing once. Remarks on this clone: What it binds is unknown.

With 4 bases clipped from V and 0 bases from J, the junction kept 4 bases outside the gene matches. CDR3 length: 15 residues. Looked up from germline, CDR1 is ENHRY and CDR2 is SYGVKD. The sample was PBMCs. The rearrangement links TRBV10-3 to TRBJ1-2, with 8 bases that match TRBD1. The sequence came from a woman between 50 and 59 years old in good health and CMV-seropositive. CDR3 sequence (DNA): TGTGCCATCAGTGTGACAGGGGAGGCTAACTATGGCTACACCTTC. Its translation is CAISVTGEANYGYTF.